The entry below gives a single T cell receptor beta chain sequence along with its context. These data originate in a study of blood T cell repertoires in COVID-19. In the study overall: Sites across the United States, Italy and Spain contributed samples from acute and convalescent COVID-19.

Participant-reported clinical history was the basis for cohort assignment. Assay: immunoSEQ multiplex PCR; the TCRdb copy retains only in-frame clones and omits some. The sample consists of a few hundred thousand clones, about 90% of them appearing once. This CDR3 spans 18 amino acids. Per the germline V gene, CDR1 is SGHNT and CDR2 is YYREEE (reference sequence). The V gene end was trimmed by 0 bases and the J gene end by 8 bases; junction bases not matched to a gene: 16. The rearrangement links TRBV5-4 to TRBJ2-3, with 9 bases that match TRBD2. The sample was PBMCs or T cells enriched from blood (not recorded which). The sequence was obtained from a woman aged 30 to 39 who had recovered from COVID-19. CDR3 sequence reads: CASSLGGQRGVDWGTQYF. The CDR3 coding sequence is TGTGCCAGCAGCTTGGGCGGTCAGCGGGGGGTCGATTGGGGTACGCAGTATTTT.